The source of this TCR beta chain is a study of T cell repertoires in cytomegalovirus infection. Study-wide context: Through public TCR beta signatures, both CMV infection and matching HLA type were indicated. Study-level results: Dominating the ex vivo response were TCR beta clonotypes that were CMV-specific and HLA-C-restricted. Summed public TCR beta family frequency identified CMV carriers bearing the relevant HLA.

Remarks on this clonotype: Its specificity is unknown.

Each CDR3 protein is one row after TCRdb ran MiXCR on the reads. This table has 150,000 to 200,000 distinct CDR3 sequences, roughly an eighth appearing once. Germline lookup yields CDR1 MNHEY and CDR2 SVGEGT. The CDR3 runs to 13 residues. Trimming took 8 bases from V and 4 from J, leaving 14 bases between them. The sequence came from a human donor in good health (CMV status not recorded). Some clones in this sample may be carry-over from other donors' samples. Material for sequencing was PBMCs. This rearrangement joins TRBV6-2 or TRBV6-3 to TRBJ1-1; tentatively, D is TRBD1 (6 bases). DNA of the CDR3: TGTGCCAGCGGGGGGGGCGAGGGCACTGAAGCTTTCTTT. It is translated as CASGGGEGTEAFF.